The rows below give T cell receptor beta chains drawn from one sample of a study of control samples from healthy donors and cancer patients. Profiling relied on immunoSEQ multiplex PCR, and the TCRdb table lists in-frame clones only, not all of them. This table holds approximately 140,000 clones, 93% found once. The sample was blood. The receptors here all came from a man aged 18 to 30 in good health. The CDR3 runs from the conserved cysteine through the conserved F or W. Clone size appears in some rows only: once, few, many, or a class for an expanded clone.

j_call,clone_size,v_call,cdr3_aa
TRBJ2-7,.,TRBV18,CASSPAGGTSYEQYF
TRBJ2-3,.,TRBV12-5,CASGLVLDGHPSTDTQYF
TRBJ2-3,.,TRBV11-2,CASSLGVGQKFKYF
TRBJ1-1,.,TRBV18,CASSPPASGDTEAFF
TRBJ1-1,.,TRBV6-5,CASSYAVAGTEAFF
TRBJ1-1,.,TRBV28,CASSPGHTNTEAFF
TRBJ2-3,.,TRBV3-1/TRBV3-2,CASSRASRGGPAGDTQYF
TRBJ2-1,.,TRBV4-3,CASSQDWAGGTEQFF
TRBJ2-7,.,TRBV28,CASSPDSSYEQYF
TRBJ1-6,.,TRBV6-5,CASTQGQRNSPLHF
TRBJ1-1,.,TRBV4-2,CASSQERQGWGTEAFF
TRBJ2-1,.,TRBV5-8,CASSLALSGDNEQFF
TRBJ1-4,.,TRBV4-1,CASSQVGSPNEKLFF
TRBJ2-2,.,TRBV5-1,CASRVGTGSSGELFF
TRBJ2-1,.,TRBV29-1,CSAGQGASNEQFF
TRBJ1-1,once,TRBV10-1,CASRGDGGTEAFF
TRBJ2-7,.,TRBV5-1,CASSMGQGNEQYF
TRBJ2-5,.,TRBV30,CAWSVDRELETQYF
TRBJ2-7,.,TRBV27,CASSLRRDYEQYF
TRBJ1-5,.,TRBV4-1,CASSPPGWPGGQPQHF
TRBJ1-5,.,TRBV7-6,CASSLGPGPEPQHF
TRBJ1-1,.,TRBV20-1,CSIQGHTEAFF
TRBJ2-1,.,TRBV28,CASTWQGKVNEQFF
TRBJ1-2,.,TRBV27,CASRQGGNGYTF
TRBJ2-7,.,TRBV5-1,CASSLNPYDEQYF
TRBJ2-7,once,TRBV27,CASSPQPGPWNEQYF
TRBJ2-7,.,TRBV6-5,CASSPLRGAHEQYF
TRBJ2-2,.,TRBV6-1,CASSEIRGRTGELFF
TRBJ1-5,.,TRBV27,CASSLSINQPQHF
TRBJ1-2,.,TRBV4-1,CASSPGQGTYGYTF
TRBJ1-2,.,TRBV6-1,CASSKREANYGYTF
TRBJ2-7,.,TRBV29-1,CSVEAGTGYEQYF
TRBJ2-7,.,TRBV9,CASSADISGSAYEQYF
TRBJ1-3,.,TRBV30,CAWSVLMSSSGNTIYF
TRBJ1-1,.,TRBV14,CASSTTGGTEAFF
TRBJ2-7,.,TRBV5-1,CASSVGRGPIEQYF
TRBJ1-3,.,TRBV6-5,CAARGEAIGNTIYF